This entry features one T cell receptor beta chain sequence. These data belong to a study of T-cell reconstitution after alpha-beta-depleted transplantation in children. Unique molecular identifiers were built into the TCRbeta library. TCRdb itself ran the PCR reads through MiXCR, one entry per CDR3 protein. This table holds about 980,000 distinct CDR3 sequences, around 30% found once. The origin of this receptor is a boy less than two years old who had a stem cell transplant for SCID, so the T cells may come from the graft donor. Specimen: PBMCs, mostly from graft donor cells, collected 360 days after TCRalphabeta/CD19-depleted stem cell transplant.

In nucleotides, the CDR3 is TGCAGCACAGGGGAAATGAACACTGAAGCTTTCTTT. It codes for CSTGEMNTEAFF. The chain is built from TRBV29-1 and TRBJ1-1; 7 bases align to TRBD1. In germline, CDR1 is SQVTM, CDR2 ANQGSEA. The CDR3 is made up of 12 amino acids. Unmatched junction bases numbered 3, after V lost 8 bases and J lost 0 bases. The full variable domain, rest sourced from reference TRBV29-1 and TRBJ1-1, is SAVISQKPSRDICQRGTSLTIQCQVDSQVTMMFWYRQQPGQSLTLIATANQGSEATYESGFVIDKFPISRPNLTFSTLTVSNMSPEDSSIYLCSTGEMNTEAFFGQGTRLTVV.